This entry features one TCR beta chain sequence. This sample is drawn from a study of blood T cell repertoires in COVID-19. As for the study in general: There were acute and convalescent COVID-19 samples, and they came from the United States, Italy and Spain. Sources were T cells, B-cell-depleted T cells, or PBMCs; the material itself was cDNA or gDNA.

In the authors' methods: From reference gene primer amplification, estimates of nucleated cell counts were derived. The repertoire was sequenced with immunoSEQ multiplex PCR; TCRdb's copy has only in-frame clones and lacks some. The DNA gave D and trimming, while V, J and clone size come from that table. The sample lists about 74,000 clones; under 85% were seen once. Trimming pared 0 bases from V and 3 bases from J, leaving 10 bases between. The CDR3 runs 14 residues. Sequencing was done on a sample of peripheral blood. The sequence was obtained from a man in his 70s with acute or convalescent COVID-19. V usage is TRBV5-3 and J usage is TRBJ2-7, with D perhaps matching TRBD1 (5 bases). TRBV5-3 is placed among ORFs of uncertain function. DNA of the CDR3: TGTGCCAGAAGCTTGGCCAAAAGGGGCTACGAGCAGTACTTC. This translates into CARSLAKRGYEQYF.